The 18 T cell receptor beta chains below were found in one sample sequenced in a study of technical replicates of blood from several donors. Measured with immunoSEQ multiplex PCR; TCRdb has only the in-frame clones, and not every one. In the table there are some 87,000 clones, 96% of which are singletons. Sequencing was performed on T cells isolated from PBMCs. The source of these receptors is a human donor in good health.

The chain has TRBV5-1 and TRBJ2-5, with 8 positions matching TRBD2. Germline CDR1 is SGHRS and CDR2 is YFSETQ. Trimming removed 1 base from V and 5 bases from J; junction bases left unmatched: 4. This CDR3 comprises 14 residues. Here the CDR3 DNA reads TGCGCCAGCAGCTTGAACGGGAGGGTGGAGACCCAGTACTTC. Protein product: CASSLNGRVETQYF. Full variable domain (rest looked up from reference TRBV5-1 and TRBJ2-5): KAGVTQTPRYLIKTRGQQVTLSCSPISGHRSVSWYQQTPGQGLQFLFEYFSETQRNKGNFPGRFSGRQFSNSRSEMNVSTLELGDSALYLCASSLNGRVETQYFGPGTRLLVL.

In this sample, this clone turned up once. Other nucleotide sequences from this sample produce the same CDR3. The rearrangement uses TRBV7-9 and TRBJ1-2, with 7 bases fitting TRBD1. This CDR3 is 13 amino acids long. Germline V gene data show CDR1 as SEHNR and CDR2 as FQNEAQ (reference sequence). V lost 5 bases, J lost 4 bases, and 4 bases stayed unmatched. Here the CDR3 DNA reads TGTGCCAGCAGCCTGGGACAGATCTATGGCTACACCTTC. Translating gives CASSLGQIYGYTF.

The V call is TRBV29-1, the J call TRBJ2-6; a possible D gene is TRBD1 (6 bases). The CDR3 extends over 14 amino acids. Germline V gene lookup returns CDR1 SQVTM and CDR2 ANQGSEA. V was cut by 6 bases and J by 3 bases, with 12 bases left in between. In DNA, the CDR3 is TGCAGCGTGGCAGGGGATGGTGGGGCCAACGTCCTGACTTTC. Encoded protein: CSVAGDGGANVLTF.

The rearrangement joins TRBV27 to TRBJ1-2, with D unresolved. Trimming shortened V by 6 bases and J by 1 base, and 12 bases separated the two germline ends. The CDR3 is 14 residues long. Per germline, CDR1 MNHEY and CDR2 SMNVEV (reference sequence). The CDR3 protein is CASSLAGRNYGYTF. The CDR3 coding sequence is TGTGCCAGCAGCCTTGCAGGCCGTAACTATGGCTACACCTTC.

The rearrangement uses TRBV2 and TRBJ2-7; TRBD1 matches 11 bases. The CDR3 extends over 17 amino acids. Germline V gives CDR1 SNHLY, CDR2 FYNNEI. The trim removed 4 bases at V and 4 bases at J, leaving 12 bases unmatched. CDR3 in amino acids: CASSGLERTGGLYEQYF. The CDR3 DNA is TGTGCCAGCAGTGGACTCGAAAGGACAGGGGGCTTATACGAGCAGTACTTC.

The rearrangement joins TRBV4-1 to TRBJ2-2, with TRBD1 matching over 10 bases. Germline V lookup: CDR1 MGHRA, CDR2 YSYEKL. The CDR3 loop spans 15 amino acids. V trimming: 3 bases; J trimming: 7 bases; junction bases outside the gene matches: 5. CDR3 in DNA: TGCGCCAGCAGCCAGGTCGGGACAGGGGTCGGGGAGCTGTTTTTT. It specifies CASSQVGTGVGELFF.

The V gene is TRBV6-6, the J gene TRBJ1-2; unclear D gene. The CDR3 length is 13 residues. CDR1 MNHNY and CDR2 SVGAGI come from the germline V gene (reference sequence). V was pared by 4 bases and J by 2 bases, with 8 bases between. The DNA of the CDR3 is TGTGCCAGCAGTTTTTCTACCAACTATGGCTACACCTTC. Translation gives CASSFSTNYGYTF.

This chain links TRBV9 with TRBJ2-1; 8 nucleotides align to TRBD2. Trimming took 4 bases from V and 3 from J; bases not matched to a gene: 6. Germline loops: CDR1 SGDLS, CDR2 YYNGEE. This CDR3 contains 15 residues. Here the CDR3 DNA reads TGTGCCAGCAGCCCCGGCGGGGGGAGCTACAATGAGCAGTTCTTC. It encodes CASSPGGGSYNEQFF.

The rearrangement uses TRBV14 and TRBJ2-7, with 7 bases aligning to TRBD2. Germline values: CDR1 SGHDN, CDR2 FVKESK. The CDR3 consists of 12 residues. After removal of 1 base from V and 8 bases from J, the junction contained 2 bases not matched to a gene. CDR3 nucleotide sequence: TGTGCCAGCAGCCAAGGGGGGGGAAAGCAGTACTTC. This sequence encodes CASSQGGGKQYF.

The chain employs TRBV6-5 and TRBJ2-3; D not resolved. CDR1 is MNHEY, CDR2 SVGAGI, per germline. Trimming pared 10 bases from V and 0 bases from J, leaving 11 bases between. This CDR3 comprises 13 residues. CDR3 region: CATNPDSTDTQYF. CDR3 nucleotides: TGTGCCACCAACCCAGATAGCACAGATACGCAGTATTTT.

This clone was detected a few times. The chain employs TRBV9 and TRBJ1-1; maybe TRBD1 (5 bases). The CDR3 extends over 15 amino acids. Germline values: CDR1 SGDLS, CDR2 YYNGEE. Trimming cost V 0 bases and J 4 bases, with 13 bases left between them. CDR3 in amino acids: CASSVVDSGSTEAFF. The DNA for the CDR3 is TGTGCCAGCAGCGTAGTAGACAGTGGAAGCACTGAAGCTTTCTTT.

The rearrangement uses TRBV19 and TRBJ2-1; a possible D gene is TRBD2 (5 bases). Germline CDR1 LNHDA, CDR2 SQIVND (reference sequence). This CDR3 has 15 residues. V was shortened by 5 bases and J by 0 bases, with 11 bases between the two germline ends. Written as DNA, the CDR3 is TGTGCCAGTAGTTATGGACTCAGCTCCTACAATGAGCAGTTCTTC. Protein product: CASSYGLSSYNEQFF.

The V call is TRBV27, the J call TRBJ1-5; TRBD1 agrees at 9 bases. The CDR3 covers 14 residues. Germline assignment: CDR1 MNHEY and CDR2 SMNVEV (reference sequence). V gave up 5 bases and J gave up 5 bases; unmatched junction bases: 4. The CDR3: CASSGQGIYQPQHF. CDR3 in DNA: TGTGCCAGCAGTGGACAGGGGATCTATCAGCCCCAGCATTTT.

V is TRBV14 and J is TRBJ1-2; possibly TRBD1 for D (6 bases). CDR3 length equals 13 residues. V dropped 1 base and J dropped 7 bases, with 10 bases sitting between them. Germline V lookup: CDR1 SGHDN, CDR2 FVKESK. The CDR3 bases are TGTGCCAGCAGCCAAGTACAGGGCGGTGGCTACACCTTC. This codes for CASSQVQGGGYTF.

This chain links TRBV6-5 with TRBJ2-3; TRBD1 aligns across 7 bases. The CDR3 has 13 amino acids. Germline V gene data show CDR1 as MNHEY and CDR2 as SVGAGI. The trim removed 6 bases at V and 4 bases at J, leaving 4 bases unmatched. The CDR3 DNA reads TGTGCCAGCAGACCCCAGGGGGCAGATACGCAGTATTTT. Translating gives CASRPQGADTQYF.

The chain combines TRBV29-1 with TRBJ1-2; 9 bases agree with TRBD1. J was trimmed by 8 bases and V by 4 bases; bases with no gene match: 5. The CDR3 consists of 12 residues. Germline CDR1 SQVTM, CDR2 ANQGSEA. The CDR3 DNA reads TGCAGCGTTGCAGATGGGACAGGGGGCTACACCTTC. Translated, it gives CSVADGTGGYTF. Combining the CDR3 with reference TRBV29-1 and TRBJ1-2 gives the whole variable domain SAVISQKPSRDICQRGTSLTIQCQVDSQVTMMFWYRQQPGQSLTLIATANQGSEATYESGFVIDKFPISRPNLTFSTLTVSNMSPEDSSIYLCSVADGTGGYTFGSGTRLTVV.

The chain uses TRBV4-1 and TRBJ2-1; D might be TRBD1 (5 bases). The CDR3 runs to 18 residues. V lost 3 bases, J lost 3 bases, and 21 bases lay in between. Germline V gives CDR1 MGHRA, CDR2 YSYEKL. The CDR3 loop reads CASSHGTGRQLDYNEQFF. CDR3 DNA: TGCGCCAGCAGCCATGGTACAGGCCGCCAACTCGACTACAATGAGCAGTTCTTC.

The J gene is TRBJ2-1, the V gene TRBV5-6; TRBD2 matches at 10 bases. V lost 4 bases, J lost 6 bases, and 10 bases stayed unmatched. Looked up from germline, CDR1 is SGHDT and CDR2 is YYEEEE. The CDR3 totals 16 residues. CDR3 sequence (DNA): TGTGCCAGCAGCCTAGACCTAGCGGGAGAAGGCAATGAGCAGTTCTTC. Amino acid sequence: CASSLDLAGEGNEQFF.